Following are 19 T cell receptor beta chains from one sample sequenced in a study of cytotoxic CD8 clonotypes in ibrutinib-treated CLL. TCRdb's table, derived via immunoSEQ multiplex PCR, lists solely in-frame clones and lacks some. The sample consists of roughly 250,000 clones, 70% of them appearing once. Sequenced here: PBMCs, sampled after 24 months of ibrutinib treatment. These receptors came from a human donor with chronic lymphocytic leukemia.

The chain employs TRBV5-6 and TRBJ2-6, with TRBD2 matching over 8 bases. The CDR3 length is 18 residues. With 6 bases clipped from V and 2 bases from J, the junction kept 13 bases outside the gene matches. CDR1 is SGHDT and CDR2 is YYEEEE in the germline V gene. The CDR3: CASNPVYQREPGANVLTF. The CDR3 coding sequence is TGTGCCAGCAACCCAGTGTATCAGCGGGAGCCTGGGGCCAACGTCCTGACTTTC.

The rearrangement joins TRBV5-1 to TRBJ1-4; the D is unclear. Germline lookup yields CDR1 SGHRS and CDR2 YFSETQ. The CDR3 totals 14 residues. Trimming took off 2 bases at V and 0 bases at J, with 5 bases between the two ends. This chain's CDR3 is CASSFGATNEKLFF. Written as DNA, the CDR3 is TGCGCCAGCAGCTTCGGGGCAACTAATGAAAAACTGTTTTTT.

J is TRBJ2-7 and V is TRBV18; 10 bases map to TRBD2. V lost 6 bases to trimming and J lost 0 bases; unmatched junction nucleotides: 8. Germline CDR1 KGHSH, CDR2 LQKENI. The CDR3 length is 16 residues. CDR3 coding DNA: TGTGCCAGCTCGCCTCCGGGACTAGCGACCTCCTACGAGCAGTACTTC. As protein: CASSPPGLATSYEQYF.

This clone has just a few counts. This sequence joins TRBV28 and TRBJ2-2, with 7 bases fitting TRBD1. CDR1 is MDHEN, CDR2 SYDVKM, per germline. V shed 3 bases and J 5 bases; nucleotides not matched to a gene: 9. The CDR3 covers 16 residues. CDR3 coding DNA: TGTGCCAGCAGTTTCTTGGGGACAGATGGGACCGGGGAGCTGTTTTTT. Its translation: CASSFLGTDGTGELFF.

CDR3 sequence: CASSSLGTPPHEQYF. CDR3 in DNA: TGTGCCAGCAGCTCCCTGGGCACCCCTCCACACGAGCAGTACTTC. This chain connects TRBV28 to TRBJ2-7, with D unresolved. The CDR3 totals 15 residues. Germline CDR1 reads MDHEN; CDR2 reads SYDVKM. Deletions cut 6 bases from V and 5 bases from J, with 20 bases between.

The chain combines TRBV21-1 with TRBJ2-3; the table assigns TRBD1, which was not confirmed against the DNA. TRBV21-1 is a pseudogene. The CDR3 is 16 amino acids. The CDR3 is CASSNRQGARTDTQYF. In DNA, the CDR3 is TGTGCCAGCAGCAACAGACAGGGTGCTAGGACAGATACGCAGTATTTT.

The gene calls are TRBV11-3 and TRBJ2-7; 9 positions agree with TRBD1. This CDR3 spans 14 amino acids. Germline V CDR1 and CDR2: SGHNT, YENEEA. Germline trimming cut 5 bases from V and 7 bases from J; bases unmatched to any gene: 9. Written as DNA, the CDR3 is TGTGCCAGCAGCCTAGGGGGGACAGGGAGGGAGCAGTACTTC. Encoded protein: CASSLGGTGREQYF.

The CDR3 DNA follows: TGTGCCTGGGCTAGCGGGTCGCTTGGCACCGGGGAGCTGTTTTTT. It codes for CAWASGSLGTGELFF. The chain employs TRBV30 and TRBJ2-2, with 8 bases lining up with TRBD2. Germline V CDR1 and CDR2: GTSNPN, SVGIG (reference sequence). The V segment lost 5 bases and the J segment 4 bases; nucleotides outside the gene matches: 9. CDR3 length: 15 residues.

On this clone: Relative to the germline gene, one junction end is altered; a read error may explain this. The rearrangement links TRBV4-3 to TRBJ2-7, with a weak D call TRBD2 (5 bases). The germline V gene encodes CDR1 LGHNA and CDR2 YSLEER. This CDR3 has 15 amino acids. The chain's CDR3 is CASSQDRRSSYEHYF. The CDR3 DNA reads TGCGCCAGCAGCCAAGATAGGAGGAGCTCCTACGAGCATTACTTC.

This clone is a singleton in its sample. The chain combines TRBV29-1 with TRBJ2-7, with D perhaps TRBD2 (5 bases). V lost 0 bases and J 6 bases, leaving 18 bases between the germline ends. This CDR3 is 15 amino acids long. CDR1 is SQVTM, CDR2 ANQGSEA, per germline. CDR3 nucleotide sequence: TGCAGCGTTGAAGATGGGCGCGGGCTTGGAGGCGAGCAGTACTTC. Residues: CSVEDGRGLGGEQYF.

The chain employs TRBV11-2 and TRBJ2-7; the D is unclear. Germline lookup yields CDR1 SGHAT and CDR2 FQNNGV. With 0 bases removed from V and 0 bases from J, the gap between germline ends came to 6 bases. This CDR3 is built from 14 residues. The CDR3 DNA is TGTGCCAGCAGCTTAGAGGTGGGCTCCTACGAGCAGTACTTC. It codes for CASSLEVGSYEQYF.

This clone was seen once. The chain has TRBV9 and TRBJ1-5; D ambiguous. The length of the CDR3 is 14 residues. Germline V gene lookup returns CDR1 SGDLS and CDR2 YYNGEE. The germline V and J ends were trimmed by 4 bases and 6 bases, with 14 bases remaining between them. CDR3: CASSIGVGAQPQHF. CDR3 nucleotides: TGTGCCAGCAGCATTGGTGTTGGCGCTCAGCCCCAGCATTTT.

This chain joins TRBV6-1 and TRBJ2-1; weak D call: TRBD1 (5 bases). CDR3 length: 17 amino acids. The germline CDR1 and CDR2 sequences are MNHNS and SASEGT. V lost 2 bases and J 6 bases, leaving 20 bases between the germline ends. The CDR3 nucleotides are TGTGCCAGCAGTGAATGGGGCAGGGCCCTCGGTGGCAATGAGCAGTTCTTC. It encodes CASSEWGRALGGNEQFF.

The chain is built from TRBV5-8 and TRBJ2-2; the match to TRBD2 covers 9 bases. CDR1 SGHTS and CDR2 YDEGEE come from the germline V gene. J was trimmed by 5 bases and V by 4 bases; bases with no gene match: 6. This CDR3 comprises 15 residues. The CDR3 spells CASSRSGSRTGELFF. Here the CDR3 DNA reads TGTGCCAGCAGCCGTAGCGGGAGTAGGACCGGGGAGCTGTTTTTT.

This sequence joins TRBV5-6 and TRBJ1-5; possible D gene TRBD1, 6 bases. CDR1 and CDR2 (germline): SGHDT, YYEEEE. V dropped 0 bases and J dropped 7 bases, with 14 bases sitting between them. The CDR3 runs 15 residues. CDR3 sequence reads: CASSLAGGQGQPQHF. CDR3 sequence (DNA): TGTGCCAGCAGCTTGGCCGGCGGCCAGGGGCAGCCCCAGCATTTT.

V and J are TRBV7-2 and TRBJ2-5, with 11 positions matching TRBD2. The V gene end was trimmed by 5 bases and the J gene end by 4 bases; junction bases not matched to a gene: 6. Per the germline V gene, CDR1 is SGHTA and CDR2 is FQGNSA. This CDR3 is 15 amino acids long. DNA of the CDR3: TGTGCCAGCAGCAGGACTAGCGGGTCAGGAGAGACCCAGTACTTC. It translates to CASSRTSGSGETQYF.

The rearrangement links TRBV28 to TRBJ1-4; possible D gene TRBD1, 5 bases. The CDR3 is 14 residues long. The V end was cut by 7 bases, the J end by 3 bases, with 12 bases between. Germline-derived CDR1 and CDR2 are MDHEN and SYDVKM. DNA for the CDR3: TGTGCCAGCACCCCCCCGGGGGCTAATGAAAAACTGTTTTTT. Its translation is CASTPPGANEKLFF.

There are a few counts of this clone. The chain employs TRBV11-2 and TRBJ2-1, with 12 bases lining up with TRBD2. CDR1 is SGHAT, CDR2 FQNNGV, per germline. This CDR3 has 15 residues. The V segment lost 5 bases and the J segment 8 bases; nucleotides outside the gene matches: 7. The CDR3 loop is CASSAGTSGWHEQFF. The CDR3 nucleotides are TGTGCCAGCAGCGCCGGGACTAGCGGGTGGCATGAGCAGTTCTTC.

In the case of this clone: The junction and the germline gene differ at one end; a read error may be behind it. The chain couples TRBV29-1 to TRBJ1-2; D possibly corresponds to TRBD1 (6 bases). Germline lookup yields CDR1 SQVTM and CDR2 ANQGSEA. The CDR3 totals 13 residues. CDR3 loop: CSVVGGLPYSYTF. DNA for the CDR3: TGCAGCGTTGTTGGGGGGCTCCCCTATAGCTACACCTTC.